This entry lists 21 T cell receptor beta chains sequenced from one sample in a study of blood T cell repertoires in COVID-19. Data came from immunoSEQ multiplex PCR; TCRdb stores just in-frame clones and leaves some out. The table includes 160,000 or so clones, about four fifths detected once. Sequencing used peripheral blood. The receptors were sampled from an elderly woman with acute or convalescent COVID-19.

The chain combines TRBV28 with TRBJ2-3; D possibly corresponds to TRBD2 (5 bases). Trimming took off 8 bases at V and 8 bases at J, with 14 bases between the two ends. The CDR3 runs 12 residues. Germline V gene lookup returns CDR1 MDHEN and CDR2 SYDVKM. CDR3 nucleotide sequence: TGTGCCAGCCTCGGGCATCGGGGTACGCAGTATTTT. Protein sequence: CASLGHRGTQYF.

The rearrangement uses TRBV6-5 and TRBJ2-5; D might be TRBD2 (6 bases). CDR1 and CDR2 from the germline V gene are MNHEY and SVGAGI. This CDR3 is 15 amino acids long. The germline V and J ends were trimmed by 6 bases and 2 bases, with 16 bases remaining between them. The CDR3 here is CASSRNRDWQETQYF. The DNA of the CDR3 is TGTGCCAGCAGCAGAAACCGGGACTGGCAAGAGACCCAGTACTTC.

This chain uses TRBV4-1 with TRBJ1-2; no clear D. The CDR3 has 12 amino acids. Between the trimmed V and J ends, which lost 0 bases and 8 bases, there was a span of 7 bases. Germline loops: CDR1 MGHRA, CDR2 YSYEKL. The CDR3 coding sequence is TGCGCCAGCAGCCAAGAACGGTTGGGCTACACCTTC. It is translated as CASSQERLGYTF.

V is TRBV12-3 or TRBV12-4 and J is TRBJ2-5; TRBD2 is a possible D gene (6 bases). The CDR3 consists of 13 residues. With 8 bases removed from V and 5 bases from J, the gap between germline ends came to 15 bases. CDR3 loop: CASRPGVGETQYF. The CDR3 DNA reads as TGTGCCAGCCGACCGGGGGTGGGGGAGACCCAGTACTTC.

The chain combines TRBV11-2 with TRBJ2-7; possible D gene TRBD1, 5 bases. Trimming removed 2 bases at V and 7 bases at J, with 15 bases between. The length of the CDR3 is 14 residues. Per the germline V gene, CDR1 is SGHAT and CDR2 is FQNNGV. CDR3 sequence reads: CASSLYQGGREQYF. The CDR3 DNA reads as TGTGCCAGCAGCTTATACCAGGGCGGTCGGGAGCAGTACTTC.

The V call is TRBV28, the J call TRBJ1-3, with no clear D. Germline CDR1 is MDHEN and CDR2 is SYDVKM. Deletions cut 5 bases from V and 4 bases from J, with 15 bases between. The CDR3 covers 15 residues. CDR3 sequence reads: CASSAPGWSGNTIYF. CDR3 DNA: TGTGCCAGCAGTGCCCCGGGGTGGTCGGGAAACACCATATATTTT. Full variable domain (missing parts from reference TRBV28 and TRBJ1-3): DVKVTQSSRYLVKRTGEKVFLECVQDMDHENMFWYRQDPGLGLRLIYFSYDVKMKEKGDIPEGYSVSREKKERFSLILESASTNQTSMYLCASSAPGWSGNTIYFGEGSWLTVV.

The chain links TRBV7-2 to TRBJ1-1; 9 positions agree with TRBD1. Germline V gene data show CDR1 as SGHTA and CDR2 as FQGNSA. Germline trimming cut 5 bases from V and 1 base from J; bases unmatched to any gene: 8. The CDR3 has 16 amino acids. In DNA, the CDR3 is TGTGCCAGCAGCCTCAGGACAGGGGCTGGGAACACTGAAGCTTTCTTT. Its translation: CASSLRTGAGNTEAFF.

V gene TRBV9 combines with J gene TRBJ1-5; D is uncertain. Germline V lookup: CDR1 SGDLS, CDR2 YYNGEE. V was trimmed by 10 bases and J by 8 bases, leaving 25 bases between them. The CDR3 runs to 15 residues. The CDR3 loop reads CAYAVAPREGKPQHF. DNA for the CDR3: TGTGCCTACGCGGTTGCCCCTCGGGAAGGGAAGCCCCAGCATTTT.

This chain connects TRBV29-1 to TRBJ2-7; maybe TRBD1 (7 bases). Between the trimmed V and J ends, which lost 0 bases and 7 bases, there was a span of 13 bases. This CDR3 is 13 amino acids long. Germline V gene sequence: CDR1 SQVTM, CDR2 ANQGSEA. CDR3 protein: CSVEEQGRGEQYF. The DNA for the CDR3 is TGCAGCGTTGAAGAACAGGGGCGGGGAGAGCAGTACTTC.

The CDR3 nucleotides are TGCGCCAGCAGCACCGGACAGGGAAATCAGCCCCAGCATTTT. It translates to CASSTGQGNQPQHF. The chain couples TRBV5-1 to TRBJ1-5; 8 bases fit TRBD1. CDR3 length: 14 amino acids. Germline CDR1 and CDR2: SGHRS and YFSETQ. Unmatched junction bases numbered 4, after V lost 4 bases and J lost 4 bases.

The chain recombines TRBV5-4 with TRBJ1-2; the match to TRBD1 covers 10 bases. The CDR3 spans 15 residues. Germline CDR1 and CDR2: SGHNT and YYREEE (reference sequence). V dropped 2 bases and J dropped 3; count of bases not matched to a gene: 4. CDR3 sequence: CASSFDRGLHYGYTF. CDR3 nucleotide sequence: TGTGCCAGCAGCTTTGACAGGGGGCTTCACTATGGCTACACCTTC.

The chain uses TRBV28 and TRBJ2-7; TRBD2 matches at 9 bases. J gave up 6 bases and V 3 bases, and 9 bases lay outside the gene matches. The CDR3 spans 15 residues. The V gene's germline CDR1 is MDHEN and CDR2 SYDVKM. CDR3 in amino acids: CASSFRAGGKPEQYF. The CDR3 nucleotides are TGTGCCAGCAGTTTTAGAGCGGGAGGAAAACCCGAGCAGTACTTC.

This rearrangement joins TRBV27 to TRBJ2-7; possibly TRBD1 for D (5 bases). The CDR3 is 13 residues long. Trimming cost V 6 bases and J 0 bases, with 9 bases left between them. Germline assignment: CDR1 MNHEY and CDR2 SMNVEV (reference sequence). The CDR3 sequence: CASRRQNSYEQYF. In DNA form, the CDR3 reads TGTGCCAGCAGAAGACAGAACTCCTACGAGCAGTACTTC.

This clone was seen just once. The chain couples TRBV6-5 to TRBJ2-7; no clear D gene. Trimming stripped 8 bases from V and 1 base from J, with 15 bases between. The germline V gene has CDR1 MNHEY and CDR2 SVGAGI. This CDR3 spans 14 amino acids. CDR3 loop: CASYETEQSYEQYF. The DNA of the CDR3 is TGTGCCAGCTATGAAACAGAACAATCCTACGAGCAGTACTTC.

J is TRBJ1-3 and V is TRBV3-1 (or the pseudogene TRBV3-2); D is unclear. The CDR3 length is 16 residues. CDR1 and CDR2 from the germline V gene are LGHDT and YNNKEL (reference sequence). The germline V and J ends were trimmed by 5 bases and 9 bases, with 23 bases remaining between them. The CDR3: CASSKLGVYPQTTIYF. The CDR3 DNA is TGTGCCAGCAGCAAACTCGGGGTCTACCCGCAGACCACCATATATTTT.

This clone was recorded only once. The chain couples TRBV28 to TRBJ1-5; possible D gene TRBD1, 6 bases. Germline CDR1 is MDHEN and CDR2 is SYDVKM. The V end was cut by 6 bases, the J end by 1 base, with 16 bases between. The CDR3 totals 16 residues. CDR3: CASSYPRTGSNQPQHF. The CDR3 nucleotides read TGTGCCAGCAGCTACCCCCGCACAGGGAGCAATCAGCCCCAGCATTTT.

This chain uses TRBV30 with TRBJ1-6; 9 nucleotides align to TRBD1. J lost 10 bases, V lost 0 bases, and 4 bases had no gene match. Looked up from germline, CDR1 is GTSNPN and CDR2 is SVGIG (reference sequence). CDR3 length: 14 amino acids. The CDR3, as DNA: TGTGCCTGGAGTGTAAAGGACAGGGGATCACCCCTCCACTTT. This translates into CAWSVKDRGSPLHF.

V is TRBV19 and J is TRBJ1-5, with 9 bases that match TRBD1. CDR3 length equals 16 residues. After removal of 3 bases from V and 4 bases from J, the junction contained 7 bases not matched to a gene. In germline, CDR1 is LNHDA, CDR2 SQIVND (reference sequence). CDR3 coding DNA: TGTGCCAGTAGTATTACTCCGGGACAGGGTAATCAGCCCCAGCATTTT. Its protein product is CASSITPGQGNQPQHF.

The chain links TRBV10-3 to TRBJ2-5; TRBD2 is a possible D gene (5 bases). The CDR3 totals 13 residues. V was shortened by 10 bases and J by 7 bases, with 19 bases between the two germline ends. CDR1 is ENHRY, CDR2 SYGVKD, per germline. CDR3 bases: TGTGCCACCTCGGGCCGGGATGAGGGGACCCAGTACTTC. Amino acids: CATSGRDEGTQYF.

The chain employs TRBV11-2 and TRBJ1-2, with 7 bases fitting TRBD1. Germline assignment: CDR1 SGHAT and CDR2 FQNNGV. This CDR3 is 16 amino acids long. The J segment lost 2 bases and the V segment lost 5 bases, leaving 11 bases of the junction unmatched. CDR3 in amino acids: CASSQGQRRRNYGYTF. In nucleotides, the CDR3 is TGTGCCAGCAGCCAGGGACAGCGGAGAAGAAACTATGGCTACACCTTC.

CDR3 residues: CASSYYPTGAGNTIYF. CDR3 nucleotide sequence: TGTGCCAGCAGTTATTATCCTACAGGGGCTGGAAACACCATATATTTT. J is TRBJ1-3 and V is TRBV6-5; 7 bases match TRBD1. The CDR3 covers 16 residues. Per germline, CDR1 MNHEY and CDR2 SVGAGI. Trimming cost V 3 bases and J 2 bases; bases outside gene matches: 7.